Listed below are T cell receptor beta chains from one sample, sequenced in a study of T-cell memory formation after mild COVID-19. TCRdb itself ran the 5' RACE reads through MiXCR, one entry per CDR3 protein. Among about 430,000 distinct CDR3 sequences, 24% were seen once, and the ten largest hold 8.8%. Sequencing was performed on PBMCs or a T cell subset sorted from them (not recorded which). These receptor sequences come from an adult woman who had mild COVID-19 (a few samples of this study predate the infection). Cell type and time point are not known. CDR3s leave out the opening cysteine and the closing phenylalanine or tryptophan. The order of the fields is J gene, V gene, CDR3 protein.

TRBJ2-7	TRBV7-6	ASSFGELYEQY
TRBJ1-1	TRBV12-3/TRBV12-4	ASSSSGVNTEAF
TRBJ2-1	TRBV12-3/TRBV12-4	ASSAWRGLSSYNEQF
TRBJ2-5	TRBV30	AVDRALQETQY
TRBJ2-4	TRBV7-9	ASSFSKFGENIQY
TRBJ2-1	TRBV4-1	ASALIASASYNEQF
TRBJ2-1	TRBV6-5	ASSYSMADNEQF
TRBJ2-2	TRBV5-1	ASSFLAQGNTGELF
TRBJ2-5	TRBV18	ASSPRSGRETQY
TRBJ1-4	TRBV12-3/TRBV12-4	ASSFSGKLF
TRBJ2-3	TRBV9	ASSPDFTDTQY
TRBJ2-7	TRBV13	ASSPRNYEQY
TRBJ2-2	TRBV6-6	ASTIPDSGRLNTGELF
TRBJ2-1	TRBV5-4	ASSLPPDDEQF
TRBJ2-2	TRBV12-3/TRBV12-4	ASRRTGAGGELF
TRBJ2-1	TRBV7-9	ASSPPGLTNNEQF
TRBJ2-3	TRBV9	ASSSSGASGTDTQY
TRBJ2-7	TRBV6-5	ASRSLGAGSYEQY
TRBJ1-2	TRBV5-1	ASSFLGQKLNYGYT
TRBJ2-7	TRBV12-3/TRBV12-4	ASSLDSLITYEQY
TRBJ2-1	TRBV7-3	ASSLMGLARSSNEQF
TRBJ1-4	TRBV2	ASSVHEKLF
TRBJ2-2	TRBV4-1	ASSQGRYRGRSFTGELF
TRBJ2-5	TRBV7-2	ASSLRGTFQETQY
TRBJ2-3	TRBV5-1	ASNFGGGADTQY
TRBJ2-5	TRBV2	AMSGTNQETQY
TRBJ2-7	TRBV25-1	ASSEYLDRGPLSGYEQY
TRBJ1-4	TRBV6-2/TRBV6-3	ASSPMGRVDVTEKLF
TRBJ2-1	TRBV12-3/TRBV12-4	ASSSSRDSLLRGRAYEQF
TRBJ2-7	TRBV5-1	ASSAPRGTGHYEQY
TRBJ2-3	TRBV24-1	ATSDLILNRGGSYTDTQY
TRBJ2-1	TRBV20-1	SARDMGGTYNEQF
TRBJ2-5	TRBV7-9	ASRGTGGVEETQY
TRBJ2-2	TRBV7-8	ASSPEEGRGTGELF
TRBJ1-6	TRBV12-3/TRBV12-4	ASSLEGHNSPLH
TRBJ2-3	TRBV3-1	ASSGQGMSSTDTQY
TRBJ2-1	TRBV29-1	SVLPGLAGNEQF
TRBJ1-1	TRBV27	ASSLRGERTEAF
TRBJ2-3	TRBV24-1	ATSVAGTGSRDTQY
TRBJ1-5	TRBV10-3	AISEFEASNQPQH
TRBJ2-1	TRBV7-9	ASSSSTREDEQF
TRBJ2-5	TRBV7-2	ASSLVPSGGETQY
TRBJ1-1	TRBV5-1	ASSLERGSQAF
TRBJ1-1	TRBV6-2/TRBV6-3	ASSWTVMNTEAF
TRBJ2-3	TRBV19	ASSASGLRTDTQY
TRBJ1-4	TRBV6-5	ASRRYTNEKLF
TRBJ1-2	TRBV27	ASSFRDRAGYT
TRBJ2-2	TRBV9	ASSVGVRLAGPQNTGELF
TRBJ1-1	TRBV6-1	ASRLQVNTEAF
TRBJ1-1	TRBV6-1	ASSGDTEAF
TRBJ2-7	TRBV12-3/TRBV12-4	ASSRGGLSYEQY
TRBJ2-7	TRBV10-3	AISVNRGSPTYEQY
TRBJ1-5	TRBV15	ATTQVGHLRVGDKPQH
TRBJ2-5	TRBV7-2	ASQSREGTSGY
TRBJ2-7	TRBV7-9	ASSRAKRTGSNYEQY